This entry is about one TCR beta chain. Its antigen is not identified. The entry originates in a study of beta chain features in type 1 diabetes. Broader study findings: Type 1 diabetes patients showed a moderate but significant shortening of TCRB CDR3s in all four CD4+ subsets. Unsettled here was the matter of whether HLA type influences TCRB rearrangement.

CDR1 and CDR2 (germline): LGHNT, FRNRAP. The V end lost 6 bases, the J end lost 5 bases, and 8 bases lay between the germline ends. This CDR3 has 12 residues. The authors reverse transcribed all of the isolated RNA, so sequencing captured expressed TCRB transcripts. The data were produced by immunoSEQ multiplex PCR, yet TCRdb's version contains in-frame clones alone and is incomplete. The sample lists over 600,000 clones, under 15% occurring once. The V call is TRBV12-5, the J call TRBJ1-5; D unclear. Specimen: naive CD4+ T cells from blood. This receptor was identified in a man aged 25 to 40 with type 1 diabetes. CDR3 nucleotide sequence: TGTGCTAGTGGGGGAACAGATCAGCCCCAGCATTTT. It codes for CASGGTDQPQHF.